A selection of T cell receptor beta chains follows, all from one sample in a study of cytomegalovirus exposure and HLA in healthy donors. TCRdb's copy holds only in-frame clones and misses some; the assay was immunoSEQ multiplex PCR. The sample gives 80,000 to 100,000 clones, roughly 84% of which show up once; approximately 5.8% is in the top ten. Material for sequencing was PBMCs. The receptor set was obtained from a man between 18 and 29 years old in good health and CMV-seropositive. CDR3s include the opening cysteine and the closing phenylalanine or tryptophan. The D gene is left open where the match is weak. Clone size is not always given. Where it is, it says once, few, many or a class for expanded clones.

clone_size	d_call	v_call	cdr3_length	j_call	cdr3_nt	cdr3_aa
few	TRBD2	TRBV2	17	TRBJ2-5	TGTGCCAGCAGTGGGGGACTAGCGGGGAATCAACAAGAGACCCAGTACTTC	CASSGGLAGNQQETQYF
.	.	TRBV19	13	TRBJ1-2	TGTGCCAGTAGTCCCAAATGGGGGGATGGCTACACCTTC	CASSPKWGDGYTF
.	TRBD1	TRBV19	14	TRBJ2-3	TGTGCCAGTAGTCTACGGACAGGGGTAGATACGCAGTATTTT	CASSLRTGVDTQYF
.	TRBD1	TRBV5-4	14	TRBJ2-7	TGTGCCAGCAGCCCGGACAGGGGGGTCTACGAGCAGTACTTC	CASSPDRGVYEQYF
.	TRBD1	TRBV6-6	14	TRBJ1-5	TGTGCCAGCAGTGGGGGACAGGGTATACAGCCCCAGCATTTT	CASSGGQGIQPQHF
.	TRBD1	TRBV5-8	16	TRBJ2-1	TGTGCCAGCAGCTCCTACCCGGGACAGGGGAGGAATGAGCAGTTCTTC	CASSSYPGQGRNEQFF
.	.	TRBV15	13	TRBJ2-7	TGTGCCACCAGCAGAGATCACGGGTACGAGCAGTACTTC	CATSRDHGYEQYF
.	.	TRBV6-5	13	TRBJ1-2	TGTGCCAGCACAGGAGGGTATGCCTATGGCTACACCTTC	CASTGGYAYGYTF
few	TRBD1	TRBV4-2	16	TRBJ1-2	TGTGCCAGCAGCCAAGTGGAATCAGGGGGCAACTATGGCTACACCTTC	CASSQVESGGNYGYTF
.	.	TRBV6-5	14	TRBJ2-3	TGTGCCAGCAGTTACGGGGGGGCTGGAGATATGCAGTATTTT	CASSYGGAGDMQYF
few	.	TRBV2	14	TRBJ1-3	TGTGCCAGCCATACAGTTAGCTCTGGAAACACCATATATTTT	CASHTVSSGNTIYF
.	TRBD1	TRBV18	17	TRBJ2-7	TGTGCCAGCTCACCACCGGGGATAGGGGACAGCTCCTACGAGCAGTACTTC	CASSPPGIGDSSYEQYF
.	TRBD1	TRBV11-3	14	TRBJ1-1	TGTGCCAGCAGCTTGGACGGACAGGGAAGTGAAGCTTTCTTT	CASSLDGQGSEAFF
.	.	TRBV5-4	16	TRBJ1-6	TGTGCCAGCAGCTTGGGTCTTTCAGGGCCTGATTCACCCCTCCACTTT	CASSLGLSGPDSPLHF
.	.	TRBV7-6	12	TRBJ2-1	TGTGCCAGCTCCTCTATTAACAATGAGCAGTTCTTC	CASSSINNEQFF
.	TRBD1	TRBV15	15	TRBJ1-4	TGTGCCACCAGCAGAGATTGGGACAGGATGGAAAAACTGTTTTTT	CATSRDWDRMEKLFF
.	TRBD1	TRBV7-2	16	TRBJ2-7	TGTGCCAGCAGCAGAATAGGGACAGGGGGTGCCTACGAGCAGTACTTC	CASSRIGTGGAYEQYF
.	TRBD2	TRBV7-7	15	TRBJ2-2	TGTGCCAGCAGCGAAGGACTAGCGGGTACCGGGGAGCTGTTTTTT	CASSEGLAGTGELFF
.	TRBD1	TRBV5-6	14	TRBJ1-5	TGTGCCAGCAGCCTTTCGACAGGGTATCAGCCCCAGCATTTT	CASSLSTGYQPQHF
.	.	TRBV6-5	14	TRBJ1-1	TGTGCCAGCAAAAGATACAGGAAAAACACTGAAGCTTTCTTT	CASKRYRKNTEAFF
once	.	TRBV7-8	15	TRBJ2-1	TGTGCCAGCAGCGAGCGGGTGGATTTCCCCAATGAGCAGTTCTTC	CASSERVDFPNEQFF
.	.	TRBV13	14	TRBJ1-2	TGTGCCAGCAGCTTAGGACAACCTAACTATGGCTACACCTTC	CASSLGQPNYGYTF
.	.	TRBV14	16	TRBJ2-7	TGTGCCAGCAGCCCACGTCGTGTACAGGGTGCCTACGAGCAGTACTTC	CASSPRRVQGAYEQYF
.	.	TRBV29-1	12	TRBJ1-2	TGCAGCGCAATGACAGTAAGAGGCGGCTACACCTTC	CSAMTVRGGYTF
.	.	TRBV10-3	17	TRBJ1-5	TGTGCCATCAGTGAGTCGAGGAACTCGGGGGGCAATCAGCCCCAGCATTTT	CAISESRNSGGNQPQHF
.	TRBD1	TRBV28	17	TRBJ2-7	TGTGCCAGCAGTTCCGCCGGACAGGGTGGAAACTTGTACGAGCAGTACTTC	CASSSAGQGGNLYEQYF
.	.	TRBV6-5	15	TRBJ1-1	TGTGCCAGCAGTTACTCGATCAGGGTGAACACTGAAGCTTTCTTT	CASSYSIRVNTEAFF
.	TRBD1	TRBV28	15	TRBJ1-2	TGTGCCAGCAACGCCCCTACACCAGGGGGGTATGGCTACACCTTC	CASNAPTPGGYGYTF
.	TRBD2	TRBV18	16	TRBJ2-5	TGTGCCAGCTCACGGACTAGCGGGGGACCAAAAGAGACCCAGTACTTC	CASSRTSGGPKETQYF
few	.	TRBV5-1	14	TRBJ1-2	TGCGCCAGCAGCCCTAGCCCGGGGGGCTATGGCTACACCTTC	CASSPSPGGYGYTF
once	.	TRBV7-2	14	TRBJ2-1	TGTGCCCAACGAAGTGGGAGCTCCTACAATGAGCAGTTCTTC	CAQRSGSSYNEQFF
.	.	TRBV7-8	14	TRBJ2-5	TGTGCCAGCAGCTTATCACAGGGCCAAGAGACCCAGTACTTC	CASSLSQGQETQYF
.	.	TRBV21-1	19	TRBJ2-2	TGTGCCAGCAGCAAGACTGGGGACAAACGGAGCGGGGATACCGGGGAGCTGTTTTTT	CASSKTGDKRSGDTGELFF
.	.	TRBV18	14	TRBJ1-4	TGTGCCAGCTCACCATCGGCAGGTGGCGAAAAACTGTTTTTT	CASSPSAGGEKLFF
.	.	TRBV4-2	14	TRBJ2-7	TGTGCCAGCAGCCAAGGGGAGTTGCCCTACGAGCAGTACTTC	CASSQGELPYEQYF
.	.	TRBV10-1	14	TRBJ2-1	TGCGCCAGCGGGCCTTACCGCTCCTACAATGAGCAGTTCTTC	CASGPYRSYNEQFF
.	.	TRBV4-2	15	TRBJ2-1	TGTGCCAGCAGCCAAGCCCAGGGTCTCCACAATGAGCAGTTCTTC	CASSQAQGLHNEQFF
few	.	TRBV27	13	TRBJ2-7	TGTGCCAGCAGTTGGGGACAATCCTACGAGCAGTACTTC	CASSWGQSYEQYF
once	.	TRBV7-6	15	TRBJ1-4	TGTGCCAGCAGCTTACGACAGGCTATTAATGAAAAACTGTTTTTT	CASSLRQAINEKLFF